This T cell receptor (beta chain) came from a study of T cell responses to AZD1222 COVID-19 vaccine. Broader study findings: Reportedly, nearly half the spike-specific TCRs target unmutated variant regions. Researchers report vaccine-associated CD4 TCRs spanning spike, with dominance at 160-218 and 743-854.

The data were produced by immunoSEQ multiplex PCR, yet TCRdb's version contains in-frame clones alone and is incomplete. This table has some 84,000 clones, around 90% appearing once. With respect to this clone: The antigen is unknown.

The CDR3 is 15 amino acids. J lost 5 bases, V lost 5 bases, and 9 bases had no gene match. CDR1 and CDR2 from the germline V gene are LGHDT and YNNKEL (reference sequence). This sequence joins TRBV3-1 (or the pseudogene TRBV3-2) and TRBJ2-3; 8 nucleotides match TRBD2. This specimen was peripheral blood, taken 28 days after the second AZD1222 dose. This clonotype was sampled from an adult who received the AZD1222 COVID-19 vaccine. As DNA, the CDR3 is TGTGCCAGCAGCGTCCCGGGGGGGCATGGAGATACGCAGTATTTT. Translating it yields CASSVPGGHGDTQYF.